This T cell receptor (beta chain) emerged from a study of CD8 T cells in ankylosing spondylitis. Study outcomes and limitations: Researchers reportedly found disease-linked clones significantly enriched in matched ankylosing spondylitis synovial fluid. The disease-linked clones had a CD8+ phenotype and low blood frequencies. Blood from ankylosing spondylitis patients appeared to carry a characteristic roughly eight-variant TCR beta motif.

Construction of TCR beta libraries was performed using quantitative 5'-RACE with molecular barcodes. TCRdb itself ran the 5' RACE reads through MiXCR, one entry per CDR3 protein. This table has around 390,000 distinct CDR3 sequences, more than 20% appearing once. Trimming cost V 2 bases and J 2 bases; bases outside gene matches: 6. The CDR3 sequence is 16 residues long. Germline values: CDR1 KGHDR, CDR2 SFDVKD. As to this clonotype: Its antigen is unidentified.

The source material was blood, either unsorted or a sorted T cell fraction (not recorded which). The sequence derives from a male donor with ankylosing spondylitis. This rearrangement joins TRBV24-1 to TRBJ2-3; TRBD1 matches 7 bases. The DNA of the CDR3 is TGTGCCACCAGTGATTGGGGGACAGTTTCCACAGATACGCAGTATTTT. It is translated as CATSDWGTVSTDTQYF.